This entry concerns a single T cell receptor beta chain. In the authors' methods: It was from reference gene primer amplification that nucleated cell counts were estimated. Using immunoSEQ multiplex PCR, the repertoire was profiled, and TCRdb retains in-frame clones only, with some absent. The V and J calls and clone size are taken from that table; D and trimming were inferred from the DNA. The data show roughly 400,000 clones, with 70% to 90% seen just once and 2% to 2.5% held by the top ten. The data were obtained in a study of blood T cell repertoires in COVID-19. V trimming: 2 bases; J trimming: 10 bases; junction bases outside the gene matches: 3. The CDR3 is made up of 13 amino acids.

This chain uses TRBV12-3 or TRBV12-4 with TRBJ2-1, with 9 bases identical to TRBD1. The TCR originated in a woman aged 60-75 years with COVID-19, enrolled during active disease. The specimen sequenced was peripheral blood. Written as DNA, the CDR3 is TGTGCCAGCAGTTTACGGGGACAGGGAGAGCAGTTCTTC. As protein: CASSLRGQGEQFF.